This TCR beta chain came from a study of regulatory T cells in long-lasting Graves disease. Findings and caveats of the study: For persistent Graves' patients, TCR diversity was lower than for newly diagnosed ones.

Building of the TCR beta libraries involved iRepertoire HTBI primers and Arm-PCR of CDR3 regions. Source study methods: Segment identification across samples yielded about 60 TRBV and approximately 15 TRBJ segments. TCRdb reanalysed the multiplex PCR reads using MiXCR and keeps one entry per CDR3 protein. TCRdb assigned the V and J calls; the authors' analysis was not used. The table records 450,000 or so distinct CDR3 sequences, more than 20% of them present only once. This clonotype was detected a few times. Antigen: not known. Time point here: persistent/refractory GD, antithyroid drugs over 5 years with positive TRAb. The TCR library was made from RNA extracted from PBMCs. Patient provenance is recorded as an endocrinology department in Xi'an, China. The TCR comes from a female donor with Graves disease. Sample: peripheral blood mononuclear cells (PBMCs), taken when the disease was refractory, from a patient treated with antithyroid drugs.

The CDR3 sequence is CASSYLAQGTSNQPQHF. The CDR3 region has the DNA TGTGCCAGCAGTTACTTGGCACAGGGAACTAGCAATCAGCCCCAGCATTTT. The chain has TRBV6-9 and TRBJ1-5; maybe TRBD1 (6 bases). Germline assignment: CDR1 MNHGY and CDR2 SVAAGI. V lost 3 bases, J lost 0 bases, and 15 bases lay in between. The CDR3 extends over 17 amino acids.